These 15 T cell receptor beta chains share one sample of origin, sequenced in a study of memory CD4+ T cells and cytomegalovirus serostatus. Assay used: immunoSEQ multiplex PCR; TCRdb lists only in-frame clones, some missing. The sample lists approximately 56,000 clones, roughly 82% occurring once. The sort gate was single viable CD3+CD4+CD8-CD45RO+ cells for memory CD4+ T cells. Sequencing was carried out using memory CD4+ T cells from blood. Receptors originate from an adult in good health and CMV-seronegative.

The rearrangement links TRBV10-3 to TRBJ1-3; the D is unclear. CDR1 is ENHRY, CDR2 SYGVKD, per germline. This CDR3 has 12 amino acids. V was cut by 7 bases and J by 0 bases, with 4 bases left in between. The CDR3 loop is CAIISSGNTIYF. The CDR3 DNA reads TGTGCCATCATCTCCTCTGGAAACACCATATATTTT.

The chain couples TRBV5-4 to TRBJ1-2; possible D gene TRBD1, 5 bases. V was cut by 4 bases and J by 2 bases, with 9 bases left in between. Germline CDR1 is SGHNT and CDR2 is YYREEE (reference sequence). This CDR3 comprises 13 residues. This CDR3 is CASSPDRNYGYTF. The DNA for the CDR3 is TGTGCCAGCAGCCCTGACAGAAACTATGGCTACACCTTC. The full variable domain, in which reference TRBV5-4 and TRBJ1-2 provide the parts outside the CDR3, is ETGVTQSPTHLIKTRGQQVTLRCSSQSGHNTVSWYQQALGQGPQFIFQYYREEENGRGNFPPRFSGLQFPNYSSELNVNALELDDSALYLCASSPDRNYGYTFGSGTRLTVV.

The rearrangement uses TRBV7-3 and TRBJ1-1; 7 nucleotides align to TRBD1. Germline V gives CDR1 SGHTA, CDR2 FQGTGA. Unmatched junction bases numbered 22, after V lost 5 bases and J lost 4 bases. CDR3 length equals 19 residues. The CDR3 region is CASSPQGLGTARESTEAFF. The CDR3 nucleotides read TGTGCCAGCAGCCCGCAAGGCCTTGGGACAGCCCGAGAATCCACTGAAGCTTTCTTT.

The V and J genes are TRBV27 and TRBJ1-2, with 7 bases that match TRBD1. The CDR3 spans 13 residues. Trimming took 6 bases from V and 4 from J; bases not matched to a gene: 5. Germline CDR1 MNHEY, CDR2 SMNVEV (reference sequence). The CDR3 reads CASRGQKGYGYTF. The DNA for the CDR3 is TGTGCCAGCAGGGGACAGAAGGGCTATGGCTACACCTTC.

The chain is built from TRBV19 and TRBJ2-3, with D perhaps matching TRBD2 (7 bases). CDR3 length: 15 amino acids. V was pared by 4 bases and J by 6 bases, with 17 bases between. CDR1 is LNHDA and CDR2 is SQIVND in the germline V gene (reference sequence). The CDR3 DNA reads TGTGCCAGTAGTACGGGGGGCGGCTACACGGATACGCAGTATTTT. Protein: CASSTGGGYTDTQYF.

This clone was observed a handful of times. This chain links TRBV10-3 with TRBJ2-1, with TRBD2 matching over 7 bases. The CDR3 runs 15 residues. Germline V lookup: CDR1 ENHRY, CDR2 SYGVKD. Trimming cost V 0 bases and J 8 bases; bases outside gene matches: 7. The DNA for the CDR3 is TGTGCCATCAGTGAGTCGGGGGGGGGAAGCGATGAGCAGTTCTTC. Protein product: CAISESGGGSDEQFF.

In DNA, the CDR3 is TGTGCCAGCAGCTTGGTGGCAGGGGGATACAATGAGCAGTTCTTC. Translated: CASSLVAGGYNEQFF. The V and J genes are TRBV5-5 and TRBJ2-1, with 7 bases identical to TRBD1. V dropped 0 bases and J dropped 4; count of bases not matched to a gene: 4. Germline V gives CDR1 SGHKS, CDR2 YYEKEE (reference sequence). The CDR3 covers 15 residues.

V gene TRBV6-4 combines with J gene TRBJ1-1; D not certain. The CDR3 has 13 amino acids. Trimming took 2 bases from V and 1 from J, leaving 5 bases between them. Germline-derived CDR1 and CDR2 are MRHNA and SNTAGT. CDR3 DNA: TGTGCCAGCAGTGACAGTCAGAACACTGAAGCTTTCTTT. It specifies CASSDSQNTEAFF.

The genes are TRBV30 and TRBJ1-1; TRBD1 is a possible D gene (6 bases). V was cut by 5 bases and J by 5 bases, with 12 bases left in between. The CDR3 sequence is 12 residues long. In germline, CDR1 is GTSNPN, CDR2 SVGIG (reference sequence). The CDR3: CAWGQGRTEAFF. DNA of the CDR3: TGTGCCTGGGGTCAGGGGAGGACTGAAGCTTTCTTT. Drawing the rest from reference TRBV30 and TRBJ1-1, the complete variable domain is SQTIHQWPATLVQPVGSPLSLECTVEGTSNPNLYWYRQAAGRGLQLLFYSVGIGQISSEVPQNLSASRPQDRQFILSSKKLLLSDSGFYLCAWGQGRTEAFFGQGTRLTVV.

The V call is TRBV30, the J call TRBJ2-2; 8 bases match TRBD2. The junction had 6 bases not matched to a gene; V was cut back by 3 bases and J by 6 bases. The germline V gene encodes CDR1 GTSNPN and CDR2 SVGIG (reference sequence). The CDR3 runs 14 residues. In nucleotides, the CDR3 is TGTGCCTGGAGACTTACGGGGGGGCCCGGGGAGCTGTTTTTT. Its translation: CAWRLTGGPGELFF.

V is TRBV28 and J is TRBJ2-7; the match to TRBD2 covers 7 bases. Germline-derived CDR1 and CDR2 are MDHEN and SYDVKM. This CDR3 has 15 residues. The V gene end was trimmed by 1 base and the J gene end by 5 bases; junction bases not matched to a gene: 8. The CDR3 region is CASSLYGGLYDEQYF. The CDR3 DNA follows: TGTGCCAGCAGTTTATATGGGGGACTATACGACGAGCAGTACTTC.

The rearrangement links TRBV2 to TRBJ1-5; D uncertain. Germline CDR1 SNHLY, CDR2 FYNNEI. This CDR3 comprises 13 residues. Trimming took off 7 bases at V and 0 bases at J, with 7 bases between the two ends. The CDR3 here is CASKVNSNQPQHF. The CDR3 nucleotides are TGTGCCAGCAAGGTCAATAGCAATCAGCCCCAGCATTTT.

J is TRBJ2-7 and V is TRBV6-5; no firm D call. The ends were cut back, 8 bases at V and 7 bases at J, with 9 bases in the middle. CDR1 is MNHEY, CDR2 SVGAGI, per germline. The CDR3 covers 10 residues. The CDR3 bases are TGTGCCAGCGGTTTGGGGGAGCAGTACTTC. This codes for CASGLGEQYF.

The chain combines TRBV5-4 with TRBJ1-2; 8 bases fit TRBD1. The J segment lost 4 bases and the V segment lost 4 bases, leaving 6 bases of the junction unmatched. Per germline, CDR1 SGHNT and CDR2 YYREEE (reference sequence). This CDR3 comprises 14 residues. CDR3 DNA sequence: TGTGCCAGCAGCCCACCGGACAGGGTCTATGGCTACACCTTC. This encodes CASSPPDRVYGYTF.

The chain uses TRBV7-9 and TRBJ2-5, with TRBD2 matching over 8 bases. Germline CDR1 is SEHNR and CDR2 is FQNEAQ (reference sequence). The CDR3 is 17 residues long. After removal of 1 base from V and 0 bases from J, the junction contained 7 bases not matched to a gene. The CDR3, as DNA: TGTGCCAGCAGCTTAGTAGTGGCTAGCGGGTACCAAGAGACCCAGTACTTC. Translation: CASSLVVASGYQETQYF.